The clone carrying this T cell receptor beta chain was seen a few times. TCRdb's table, derived via immunoSEQ multiplex PCR, lists solely in-frame clones and lacks some. The data show approximately 98,000 clones, about 92% seen once. The record originates from a study of T cell changes during pregnancy in multiple sclerosis. The receptor's source is a female donor in good health, enrolled as a control in a pregnancy study. This specimen consisted of peripheral blood, obtained after pregnancy.

CDR3 nucleotide sequence: TGTGCCAGCTCCCAGGGTGGCCAGCCCCAGCATTTT. This codes for CASSQGGQPQHF. This chain connects TRBV18 to TRBJ1-5, with D perhaps TRBD1 (5 bases). CDR3 length: 12 residues. Germline CDR1 reads KGHSH; CDR2 reads LQKENI. V was clipped by 6 bases and J by 7 bases, with 10 bases between them.